This TCR beta chain came from a study of shared clonotypes between healthy human individuals. There are 17 residues in the CDR3. Germline CDR1 and CDR2: SGHNT and YYREEE (reference sequence). V dropped 3 bases and J dropped 0; count of bases not matched to a gene: 12. TCRdb keeps only in-frame clones here, not all; method: immunoSEQ multiplex PCR. The data show under 650,000 clones, with 90% to 96% seen just once and 0.055% to 0.075% held by the top ten. This chain links TRBV5-4 with TRBJ2-7, with TRBD2 matching over 7 bases. The sequence came from a woman between 25 and 40 years old in good health. The sequenced material came from naive CD4+ T cells sorted from blood. As for subset: CD45RA+ positively selected. The CDR3 here is CASSSEWTGRDSYEQYF. CDR3 in DNA: TGTGCCAGCAGCTCAGAATGGACGGGGAGGGACTCCTACGAGCAGTACTTC.